This T cell receptor beta chain comes out of a study of blood T cell repertoires in COVID-19. The data were produced by immunoSEQ multiplex PCR, yet TCRdb's version contains in-frame clones alone and is incomplete. The sample has about 98,000 clones, roughly 87% seen once. The CDR3 has 12 amino acids. Trimming shortened V by 6 bases and J by 11 bases, and 16 bases separated the two germline ends. Germline assignment: CDR1 MNHEY and CDR2 SVGAGI. The sequenced sample was peripheral blood. This receptor was obtained from a man in his 70s with acute or convalescent COVID-19. The chain links TRBV6-5 to TRBJ1-1; D possibly corresponds to TRBD1 (5 bases). Here the CDR3 DNA reads TGTGCCAGCAGGTCGACAGTGGGTCATGCTTTCTTT. Translated: CASRSTVGHAFF.